This T cell receptor (beta chain) was recorded in a study of Ad26.COV2.S vaccination and SARS-CoV-2 variants. Sequencing was performed with immunoSEQ multiplex PCR; in TCRdb, only in-frame clones are kept and a portion is missing. Of 300,000 to 400,000 clones in the sample, roughly 90% are singletons; the top ten hold around 5.3%. Trimming removed 3 bases from V and 8 bases from J, with 10 bases in between. CDR1 is MNHEY and CDR2 is SMNVEV in the germline V gene (reference sequence). The CDR3 has 13 amino acids. The treatment: about 20 received Ad26.COV2.S at low or high dose, single or two shots; roughly five received placebo; per-sample allocation not given. At day 63 after the first vaccine or placebo injection, samples were drawn.

The receptor was isolated from a person between 18 and 65 years old who received the Ad26.COV2.S COVID-19 vaccine or a placebo. The V and J genes are TRBV27 and TRBJ1-4; D is ambiguous. The sequencing here drew on peripheral blood, taken in a trial of Ad26.COV2.S vaccine versus placebo. The CDR3 spells CASSFRVGEKLFF. The CDR3 nucleotides are TGTGCCAGCAGTTTCCGGGTCGGCGAAAAACTGTTTTTT. The full variable domain, rest sourced from reference TRBV27 and TRBJ1-4, is EAQVTQNPRYLITVTGKKLTVTCSQNMNHEYMSWYRQDPGLGLRQIYYSMNVEVTDKGDVPEGYKVSRKEKRNFPLILESPSPNQTSLYFCASSFRVGEKLFFGSGTQLSVL.